These 32 T cell receptor beta chains came from one sample sequenced in a study of blood T cell repertoires in COVID-19. TCRdb's copy holds only in-frame clones and misses some; the assay was immunoSEQ multiplex PCR. Here the sample spans about 76,000 clones, approximately 80% being singletons. The sequenced sample consisted of peripheral blood. Receptors originate from a man aged 80 or over with acute or convalescent COVID-19.

The V call is TRBV3-1 (or the pseudogene TRBV3-2), the J call TRBJ1-3; 7 bases are a match to TRBD1. Trimming at V came to 5 bases and at J to 4 bases, leaving 5 bases not matched to a gene. This CDR3 comprises 14 residues. CDR1 LGHDT and CDR2 YNNKEL come from the germline V gene (reference sequence). As DNA, the CDR3 is TGTGCCAGCAGCAGTAGGGGGCACGGAAACACCATATATTTT. Its protein product is CASSSRGHGNTIYF.

This clone was counted between two and nine times. This rearrangement joins TRBV5-5 to TRBJ1-2; 8 nucleotides agree with TRBD1. Germline V gene sequence: CDR1 SGHKS, CDR2 YYEKEE (reference sequence). The CDR3 is made up of 14 amino acids. The junction had 6 bases not matched to a gene; V was cut back by 1 base and J by 7 bases. Written as DNA, the CDR3 is TGTGCCAGCAGCTTGTTGTCAGGGGGCGTTGGCTACACCTTC. This encodes CASSLLSGGVGYTF.

The V gene is TRBV3-1 (or the pseudogene TRBV3-2), the J gene TRBJ2-5; 11 nucleotides line up with TRBD2. There are 18 residues in the CDR3. With V trimmed by 3 bases and J by 5 bases, 14 bases remained unmatched. Germline-derived CDR1 and CDR2 are LGHDT and YNNKEL (reference sequence). DNA of the CDR3: TGTGCCAGCAGCCACCGACTAGCGGGATCGAAGAATGGGGAGACCCAGTACTTC. Protein product: CASSHRLAGSKNGETQYF.

This clone has a single count. V usage is TRBV7-3 and J usage is TRBJ2-1, with TRBD2 matching 12 bases. The germline V gene encodes CDR1 SGHTA and CDR2 FQGTGA. V was pared by 5 bases and J by 8 bases, with 7 bases of the junction left unmatched. CDR3 size: 15 residues. The CDR3 coding sequence is TGTGCCAGCAGCCTAGGACTAGCGGGACTCGATGAGCAGTTCTTC. Amino acids: CASSLGLAGLDEQFF.

The V gene is TRBV6-2 or TRBV6-3, the J gene TRBJ1-6; D gene uncertain. This CDR3 spans 11 amino acids. CDR1 is MNHEY and CDR2 is SVGEGT in the germline V gene. Trimming removed 2 bases from V and 14 bases from J, with 7 bases in between. CDR3 DNA sequence: TGTGCCAGCAGTTACGCTGGAGCCCTCCACTTT. Amino acid sequence: CASSYAGALHF.

The gene calls are TRBV29-1 and TRBJ1-2, with 7 bases lining up with TRBD1. The CDR3 length is 14 residues. Trimming removed 0 bases from V and 4 bases from J; junction bases left unmatched: 5. Per the germline V gene, CDR1 is SQVTM and CDR2 is ANQGSEA. The chain's CDR3 is CSVEDLNRGYGYTF. For the CDR3, the DNA is TGCAGCGTTGAAGATCTGAACAGGGGCTATGGCTACACCTTC.

The V call is TRBV18, the J call TRBJ2-6; D might be TRBD2 (5 bases). The germline CDR1 and CDR2 sequences are KGHSH and LQKENI. Trimming cost V 3 bases and J 1 base, with 13 bases left between them. The CDR3 is 17 residues long. The CDR3 DNA follows: TGTGCCAGCTCACCCCTACTAGGAAGTTCTGGGGCCAACGTCCTGACTTTC. Protein sequence: CASSPLLGSSGANVLTF.

The chain is built from TRBV11-1 and TRBJ1-4; tentatively, D is TRBD1 (6 bases). Germline V CDR1 and CDR2: SGHAT, FQDESV (reference sequence). V was cut by 5 bases and J by 5 bases, with 12 bases left in between. CDR3 length: 14 residues. CDR3 sequence (DNA): TGTGCCAGCAGCCGTTACAGGGAGAATGAAAAACTGTTTTTT. Translated, it gives CASSRYRENEKLFF.

The CDR3 here is CASSYSLYEKLFF. The DNA for the CDR3 is TGTGCCAGCAGCTACAGCTTATATGAAAAACTGTTTTTT. The genes are TRBV7-9 and TRBJ1-4, with no clear D. V lost 4 bases and J 6 bases, leaving 9 bases between the germline ends. This CDR3 is 13 amino acids long. CDR1 SEHNR and CDR2 FQNEAQ come from the germline V gene (reference sequence).

The chain is built from TRBV9 and TRBJ2-1, with a possible D match to TRBD2 (6 bases). CDR1 and CDR2 from the germline V gene are SGDLS and YYNGEE. V was trimmed by 4 bases and J by 8 bases, leaving 19 bases between them. This CDR3 comprises 15 residues. DNA of the CDR3: TGTGCCAGCAGCACCCACTGGACGGGGGTGGATGAGCAGTTCTTC. Translated, it gives CASSTHWTGVDEQFF.

The chain has TRBV19 and TRBJ1-2; D unresolved. The CDR3 covers 14 residues. Germline V gene lookup returns CDR1 LNHDA and CDR2 SQIVND (reference sequence). Trimming stripped 4 bases from V and 8 bases from J, with 17 bases between. CDR3 residues: CASSKVTEGWGYTF. CDR3 bases: TGTGCCAGTAGTAAAGTCACAGAGGGTTGGGGCTACACCTTC.

The V gene is TRBV6-5, the J gene TRBJ2-2; TRBD1 matches at 7 bases. Per the germline V gene, CDR1 is MNHEY and CDR2 is SVGAGI. CDR3 size: 16 residues. Losses at the gene ends were 0 bases for V and 1 base for J; bases not matched to a gene: 2. CDR3 protein: CASSYSTGKNTGELFF. The CDR3 nucleotides are TGTGCCAGCAGTTACTCGACAGGGAAGAACACCGGGGAGCTGTTTTTT.

V is TRBV6-5 and J is TRBJ2-3; TRBD2 matches 9 bases. Germline CDR1 reads MNHEY; CDR2 reads SVGAGI. V lost 6 bases, J lost 9 bases, and 4 bases stayed unmatched. This CDR3 comprises 12 residues. The CDR3 loop reads CASRLAGETQYF. In DNA, the CDR3 is TGTGCCAGCAGGTTAGCGGGGGAAACGCAGTATTTT.

The V gene is TRBV2, the J gene TRBJ2-2, with a possible D match to TRBD1 (7 bases). Trimming took off 10 bases at V and 2 bases at J, with 17 bases between the two ends. This CDR3 is built from 15 residues. The V gene's germline CDR1 is SNHLY and CDR2 FYNNEI. DNA for the CDR3: TGTGCCACCACCGGGAGACAGGGTAACACCGGGGAGCTGTTTTTT. This gives the protein CATTGRQGNTGELFF.

As DNA, the CDR3 is TGTGCCAGTAGTAGGGGACTGCTCAATGAAAAACTGTTTTTT. This codes for CASSRGLLNEKLFF. V gene TRBV19 combines with J gene TRBJ1-4, with TRBD1 as a possible D gene (5 bases). This CDR3 has 14 residues. Between the trimmed V and J ends, which lost 4 bases and 5 bases, there was a span of 11 bases. Germline CDR1 reads LNHDA; CDR2 reads SQIVND (reference sequence).

This rearrangement joins TRBV28 to TRBJ2-2; no reliable D call. The CDR3 is 14 residues long. Trimming took 7 bases from V and 3 from J, leaving 12 bases between them. The V gene's germline CDR1 is MDHEN and CDR2 SYDVKM. The CDR3 nucleotides read TGTGCCAGCACCCCCGCGAGTCACACCGGGGAGCTGTTTTTT. Protein product: CASTPASHTGELFF.

In this sample, this clone turned up once. The V gene is TRBV2, the J gene TRBJ1-1; weak D call: TRBD1 (6 bases). Germline V gene lookup returns CDR1 SNHLY and CDR2 FYNNEI. V lost 10 bases and J lost 3, with 21 bases in between. The CDR3 length is 15 residues. The CDR3 is CATTRGGAVDTEAFF. Written as DNA, the CDR3 is TGTGCCACGACTCGGGGGGGCGCAGTAGACACTGAAGCTTTCTTT.

The rearrangement links TRBV6-2 or TRBV6-3 to TRBJ2-2, with 10 bases aligning to TRBD1. CDR3 length equals 16 residues. V dropped 3 bases and J dropped 3; count of bases not matched to a gene: 4. Germline CDR1 MNHEY, CDR2 SVGEGT. DNA of the CDR3: TGTGCCAGCAGTTATGGGACAGGGGTCGACACCGGGGAGCTGTTTTTT. Residues: CASSYGTGVDTGELFF.

V is TRBV7-9 and J is TRBJ2-1, with TRBD2 identical over 16 bases. CDR1 is SEHNR and CDR2 is FQNEAQ in the germline V gene (reference sequence). V was pared by 5 bases and J by 7 bases, with 14 bases of the junction left unmatched. This CDR3 has 19 amino acids. Written as DNA, the CDR3 is TGTGCCAGCAGCCAAAGTCCCGGGACTAGCGGGGGGGCCAGTAATGAGCAGTTCTTC. Translated, it gives CASSQSPGTSGGASNEQFF.

Points on this clone: Germline is not matched at one junction end, which may reflect a read error. The gene calls are TRBV5-1 and TRBJ2-1; no reliable D call. This CDR3 has 15 residues. Germline-derived CDR1 and CDR2 are SGHRS and YFSETQ. The CDR3: CASSLALSAINGQFF. CDR3 nucleotides: TGCGCCAGCAGCTTGGCTCTTTCCGCGATTAATGGGCAGTTCTTC. Full variable domain (rest looked up from reference TRBV5-1 and TRBJ2-1): KAGVTQTPRYLIKTRGQQVTLSCSPISGHRSVSWYQQTPGQGLQFLFEYFSETQRNKGNFPGRFSGRQFSNSRSEMNVSTLELGDSALYLCASSLALSAINGQFFGPGTRLTVL.

This clone was counted a few times. CDR3 amino acids: CASSSPDRGGSPLHF. The CDR3 nucleotides read TGTGCCAGCAGTTCCCCGGACAGGGGAGGCTCACCCCTCCACTTT. The chain recombines TRBV28 with TRBJ1-6; 9 nucleotides line up with TRBD1. The germline V gene has CDR1 MDHEN and CDR2 SYDVKM. V lost 4 bases and J lost 10; bases outside the gene matches: 8. This CDR3 contains 15 residues.

The gene calls are TRBV5-4 and TRBJ1-6; 7 bases are shared with TRBD1. The V segment lost 5 bases and the J segment 6 bases; nucleotides outside the gene matches: 5. From germline, CDR1 is SGHNT and CDR2 YYREEE (reference sequence). CDR3 length: 14 amino acids. The CDR3 protein is CASSQDRANSPLHF. CDR3 DNA sequence: TGTGCCAGCAGTCAAGACAGGGCTAATTCACCCCTCCACTTT.

The V and J genes are TRBV24-1 and TRBJ2-3, with D maybe TRBD1 (6 bases). Looked up from germline, CDR1 is KGHDR and CDR2 is SFDVKD. This CDR3 is built from 17 residues. Trimming removed 3 bases from V and 0 bases from J, with 15 bases in between. This CDR3 is CATSDPGTRPSTDTQYF. The CDR3 nucleotides are TGTGCCACCAGTGATCCTGGGACACGGCCTAGCACAGATACGCAGTATTTT.

This chain links TRBV3-1 (or the pseudogene TRBV3-2) with TRBJ1-6; D gene uncertain. Germline values: CDR1 LGHDT, CDR2 YNNKEL (reference sequence). The CDR3 runs 16 residues. V was pared by 5 bases and J by 0 bases, with 11 bases between. CDR3 residues: CASSFRRDSYNSPLHF. CDR3 DNA sequence: TGTGCCAGCAGCTTCCGACGGGACTCCTATAATTCACCCCTCCACTTT.

The CDR3 DNA sequence: TGTGCCAGCAGATTACAGGGTGGTGCCACCGGGGAGCTGTTTTTT. As protein: CASRLQGGATGELFF. The chain employs TRBV2 and TRBJ2-2, with TRBD1 as a possible D gene (6 bases). This CDR3 has 15 residues. Germline CDR1 reads SNHLY; CDR2 reads FYNNEI. V was shortened by 6 bases and J by 4 bases, with 15 bases between the two germline ends.

V usage is TRBV7-8 and J usage is TRBJ1-6; possible D gene TRBD1, 6 bases. The CDR3 has 15 amino acids. Germline CDR1 is SGHVS and CDR2 is FQNEAQ. The V end was cut by 7 bases, the J end by 7 bases, with 17 bases between. DNA of the CDR3: TGTGCCAGCACCGCCGCCGACAGGCAAAATTCACCCCTCCACTTT. Protein: CASTAADRQNSPLHF.

This clone was picked up a small number of times. The chain is built from TRBV29-1 and TRBJ2-7; tentatively, D is TRBD1 (6 bases). Germline V gene lookup returns CDR1 SQVTM and CDR2 ANQGSEA. Between the trimmed V and J ends, which lost 0 bases and 6 bases, there was a span of 9 bases. CDR3 length: 12 residues. CDR3 coding DNA: TGCAGCGTTGAAGAATCAGGGGTCGAGCAGTACTTC. Protein product: CSVEESGVEQYF.

V usage is TRBV18 and J usage is TRBJ2-1, with 13 bases that match TRBD2. This CDR3 has 16 amino acids. Germline-derived CDR1 and CDR2 are KGHSH and LQKENI. V was pared by 6 bases and J by 6 bases, with 8 bases of the junction left unmatched. The CDR3 loop is CASSQTSGRAVNEQFF. The CDR3 bases are TGTGCCAGCTCGCAAACTAGCGGGAGGGCCGTCAATGAGCAGTTCTTC.

This clone was seen a single time. The chain is built from TRBV19 and TRBJ1-1; D possibly corresponds to TRBD1 (5 bases). Trimming took off 11 bases at V and 1 base at J, with 26 bases between the two ends. CDR3 size: 17 residues. Germline lookup yields CDR1 LNHDA and CDR2 SQIVND (reference sequence). The CDR3 bases are TGTGCCCTTAGTAACCCGGGGGGGGGACTCGGGAACACTGAAGCTTTCTTT. Translating gives CALSNPGGGLGNTEAFF.

The CDR3 protein is CASGVSSYNEQFF. DNA for the CDR3: TGTGCCAGCGGAGTGAGCTCCTACAATGAGCAGTTCTTC. This rearrangement joins TRBV28 to TRBJ2-1; D is ambiguous. V was cut by 8 bases and J by 0 bases, with 8 bases left in between. The CDR3 sequence is 13 residues long. Germline CDR1 is MDHEN and CDR2 is SYDVKM.

The chain combines TRBV7-2 with TRBJ2-2; 11 bases agree with TRBD1. The CDR3 sequence is 17 residues long. V shed 1 base, J shed 4 bases, and the junction held 5 bases outside the gene matches. CDR1 SGHTA and CDR2 FQGNSA come from the germline V gene. CDR3 DNA: TGTGCCAGCAGCTTAGTAGGACAGGGGGCGGGCACCGGGGAGCTGTTTTTT. As protein: CASSLVGQGAGTGELFF.

CDR3: CASSPMQGTEAFF. For the CDR3, the DNA is TGTGCCAGCAGCCCCATGCAGGGGACCGAAGCTTTCTTT. The J gene is TRBJ1-1, the V gene TRBV11-2; weak D call: TRBD1 (6 bases). The CDR3 covers 13 residues. V shed 5 bases and J shed 8 bases, with 15 bases lying between them. Germline loops: CDR1 SGHAT, CDR2 FQNNGV.